Here is one TCR beta chain with its context. Time point noted: sample taken at primary tumor resection. The input material, whole RNA from tumor, nontumor lung or frozen PBMC, was sequenced unsorted. The donors comprised 60 to 85 untreated early-stage non-small cell lung cancer patients. A distinct unique molecular identifier was carried by each TCR cDNA molecule. From the 5' RACE reads, TCRdb called clonotypes with MiXCR, one entry per CDR3 protein. The table shows about 56,000 distinct CDR3 sequences, with roughly 7.9% occurring only once. This record comes from a study of spatial heterogeneity in lung cancer. Study overall: The study observed each unique TCR and UMI combination more than ten times on average in raw reads.

The CDR3 runs 15 residues. Germline V gene data show CDR1 as SGHRS and CDR2 as YFSETQ. V was cut by 2 bases and J by 0 bases, with 9 bases left in between. This receptor was taken from a female donor with early-stage non-small cell lung cancer. The sample consisted of PBMCs, taken at surgery. V is TRBV5-1 and J is TRBJ1-3; D perhaps matches TRBD1 (6 bases). The CDR3 loop is CASSLTGLSGNTIYF. The CDR3 region has the DNA TGCGCCAGCAGCTTAACAGGGCTCTCTGGAAACACCATATATTTT. The whole variable domain, remainder taken from reference TRBV5-1 and TRBJ1-3, is KAGVTQTPRYLIKTRGQQVTLSCSPISGHRSVSWYQQTPGQGLQFLFEYFSETQRNKGNFPGRFSGRQFSNSRSEMNVSTLELGDSALYLCASSLTGLSGNTIYFGEGSWLTVV.